The T cell receptor (beta chain) described here comes from a study of human T cells and chemical hapten exposure. Study-level background: In the sensitization step, 2% DPC was placed on about 2 cm by about 2 cm of upper inner arm skin.

Study findings and constraints: There was a positive correlation between PT1 expanded TCR counts and patch test score. After DPC sensitization, TCRs above 1 in 1000 frequency showed no change.

This clonotype was counted between two and nine times. Its specificity is not known. The V gene lost 1 base and the J gene lost 8 bases, with 4 bases spanning the gap. Germline V gene lookup returns CDR1 LGHDT and CDR2 YNNKEL (reference sequence). This CDR3 comprises 11 residues. MiXCR was run by TCRdb on the RACE reads, yielding one entry per CDR3 protein. This repertoire shows about 58,000 distinct CDR3 sequences, under 15% found once; its top ten account for 2% to 2.5%. Indicated time point: patch test 3, about 24 weeks after DPC sensitization. As for treatment: therapeutic diphenylcyclopropenone sensitization with weekly scalp DPC.

The rearrangement links TRBV3-1 to TRBJ2-3, with unresolved D. The sequences come from whole blood, collected in connection with sensitization to the hapten diphenylcyclopropenone (DPC). This receptor was taken from a man under 40 with alopecia areata. Some clones in this sample may be carry-over from other donors' samples. CDR3 amino acids: CASSQGRTQYF. The CDR3, as DNA: TGTGCCAGCAGCCAAGGTCGTACGCAGTATTTT.